These 22 T cell receptor beta chains originate from one sample sequenced in a study of T cells in Graves' hyperthyroidism and ophthalmopathy. Amplification of TCR beta CDR3 regions used RNA as the template. Initially, a first-round RT-PCR of the TCR CDR3 employed the HTBI primer set. TCRdb re-called the multiplex PCR reads with MiXCR, one entry per CDR3 protein. In the table there are 600,000 to 700,000 distinct CDR3 sequences, 45% of which are singletons. The sample consisted of peripheral blood or thyroid tissue (not recorded which). Every receptor here comes from an adult man with Graves' disease, either hyperthyroidism or ophthalmopathy (not recorded which).

The genes are TRBV19 and TRBJ1-4, with D maybe TRBD1 (5 bases). V was clipped by 8 bases and J by 8 bases, with 18 bases between them. Germline lookup yields CDR1 LNHDA and CDR2 SQIVND (reference sequence). The CDR3 contains 14 residues. CDR3 sequence: CASGTGTEPEKLFF. Here the CDR3 DNA reads TGTGCCAGTGGCACCGGGACCGAACCGGAAAAACTGTTTTTT.

This clonotype appeared a single time. One base away lies a much larger clone, so this may be a sequencing read error. The CDR3 loop reads CVSSPRTVEDQHF. CDR3 nucleotides: TGTGTCAGCAGTCCTCGGACAGTTGAAGACCAGCATTTT. V and J are TRBV12-3 or TRBV12-4 and TRBJ1-5, with D perhaps TRBD1 (6 bases). This CDR3 contains 13 residues.

The rearrangement joins TRBV6-1 to TRBJ1-2, with unresolved D. The CDR3 covers 13 residues. The germline V gene has CDR1 MNHNS and CDR2 SASEGT. V lost 2 bases and J lost 9, with 13 bases in between. The chain's CDR3 is CASSENAEGSYTF. DNA for the CDR3: TGTGCCAGCAGTGAAAACGCGGAGGGAAGCTACACCTTC.

On this clonotype itself: A read error may be the cause here, since a much bigger clone is one base away. The chain carries TRBV29-1 and TRBJ1-2, with 7 bases matching TRBD1. V lost 2 bases to trimming and J lost 3 bases; unmatched junction nucleotides: 3. The CDR3 contains 13 residues. CDR1 and CDR2 from the germline V gene are SQVTM and ANQGSEA. The CDR3 loop is CSVETGEDYGYTF. The CDR3 DNA reads as TGCAGCGTTGAAACAGGGGAAGACTATGGCTACACCTTC.

This clonotype was observed a few times. The gene calls are TRBV4-1 and TRBJ1-4, with TRBD1 identical over 8 bases. V lost 8 bases, J lost 6 bases, and 11 bases stayed unmatched. The CDR3 has 15 residues. Germline CDR1 MGHRA, CDR2 YSYEKL. The CDR3 here is CASGRIATGDEKLFF. CDR3 sequence (DNA): TGCGCCAGCGGACGGATCGCGACAGGGGATGAAAAACTGTTTTTT.

The sample holds a few counts of this clonotype. The chain couples TRBV6-5 to TRBJ1-4; D call uncertain. This CDR3 has 12 amino acids. CDR1 and CDR2 from the germline V gene are MNHEY and SVGAGI. Trimming pared 5 bases from V and 8 bases from J, leaving 9 bases between. As DNA, the CDR3 is TGTGCCAGCAGTGATCCCAGCGAAAAACTGTTTTTT. This gives the protein CASSDPSEKLFF.

This clonotype has only a few counts. This rearrangement joins TRBV20-1 to TRBJ2-5; D is ambiguous. CDR3 length: 13 amino acids. CDR1 is DFQATT and CDR2 is SNEGSKA in the germline V gene (reference sequence). The CDR3 DNA reads as TGCAGCACGCGATCGCAATTCCAAGAGACCCAGTACTTC. It translates to CSTRSQFQETQYF.

This chain joins TRBV9 and TRBJ1-6; D is perhaps TRBD1 (6 bases). This CDR3 region has 14 residues. With 4 bases removed from V and 6 bases from J, the gap between germline ends came to 11 bases. Germline CDR1 is SGDLS and CDR2 is YYNGEE. CDR3 DNA: TGTGCCAGCAGCCAACAGGGTTTTAATTCACCCCTCCACTTT. Its translation is CASSQQGFNSPLHF.

The rearrangement joins TRBV25-1 to TRBJ1-2; possibly TRBD1 for D (5 bases). Germline V CDR1 and CDR2: MGHDK, SYGVNS. The CDR3 runs to 14 residues. With 6 bases removed from V and 0 bases from J, the gap between germline ends came to 11 bases. This CDR3 is CASSGTETNYGYTF. CDR3 bases: TGTGCCAGCAGCGGGACTGAAACTAACTATGGCTACACCTTC.

In this sample, this clonotype turned up many times. CDR3 nucleotide sequence: TGCAGTGCTGTACAGGGGAGGGAGCAGTACTTC. Protein product: CSAVQGREQYF. The V gene is TRBV20-1, the J gene TRBJ2-7; D is possibly TRBD1 (7 bases). Germline CDR1 is DFQATT and CDR2 is SNEGSKA (reference sequence). The CDR3 is made up of 11 amino acids. Trimming removed 5 bases at V and 7 bases at J, with 12 bases between.

Comment on this clonotype: At one end, the junction sequence differs from germline, possibly due to a read error. This rearrangement joins TRBV7-4 to TRBJ1-6, with D unclear. The CDR3 extends over 14 amino acids. The germline V gene has CDR1 SGHVT and CDR2 SQSDAQ. The CDR3 bases are TGTGTCAGCAGCTTTGAGGGAGGCAATTCACCCCTCCACTTT. This sequence encodes CVSSFEGGNSPLHF.

Remarks on this clonotype: One base away lies a much larger clone, so this may be a sequencing read error. The V gene is TRBV15, the J gene TRBJ2-5; D perhaps matches TRBD1 (6 bases). CDR3 length: 13 residues. Germline V gives CDR1 LNHNV, CDR2 YYDKDF (reference sequence). Trimming shortened V by 4 bases and J by 7 bases, and 13 bases separated the two germline ends. The CDR3: CATSKAGAGTQYF. DNA for the CDR3: TGTGCCACCAGCAAAGCAGGGGCTGGGACCCAGTACTTC.

This clonotype was seen only once. The chain carries TRBV9 and TRBJ2-7; 10 bases fit TRBD1. V gave up 4 bases and J gave up 6 bases; unmatched junction bases: 10. Germline CDR1 is SGDLS and CDR2 is YYNGEE. The CDR3 totals 15 residues. The CDR3 DNA reads TGTGCCAGCAGCCAAGATGCCCGGACAGGGGGCGAGCAGTACTTC. Residues: CASSQDARTGGEQYF.

The V gene is TRBV7-2, the J gene TRBJ1-5, with D uncertain. The germline CDR1 and CDR2 sequences are SGHTA and FQGNSA. Trimming shortened V by 4 bases and J by 7 bases, and 14 bases separated the two germline ends. The CDR3 spans 14 residues. The CDR3 nucleotides read TGTGCCAGCAGCTCTGGTATTGGAGGGCAGCCCCAGCATTTT. This translates into CASSSGIGGQPQHF.

Note on this clonotype: A much larger clone lies one base from this, so it may be a read error. The chain joins TRBV29-1 to TRBJ2-7, with TRBD1 matching 8 bases. V trimming: 4 bases; J trimming: 3 bases; junction bases outside the gene matches: 8. The CDR3 runs 14 residues. The germline V gene has CDR1 SQVTM and CDR2 ANQGSEA. The CDR3 DNA reads as TGCAGCGTTGGGGTCAGTGGACAGGGCTACGAGCAGTACTTC. It is translated as CSVGVSGQGYEQYF.

With regard to this clonotype: One junction end disagrees with the germline gene, perhaps due to a read error. The chain uses TRBV20-1 and TRBJ2-2; the match to TRBD2 covers 9 bases. The CDR3 consists of 13 residues. Germline V gene sequence: CDR1 DFQATT, CDR2 SNEGSKA (reference sequence). CDR3 bases: TGCAGTGCCGCCGGGGGATCTAGCGGGAAGCTGTTTTTT. Translation: CSAAGGSSGKLFF.

This clonotype was seen many times. The chain couples TRBV7-2 to TRBJ1-4; D is perhaps TRBD1 (5 bases). CDR3 size: 16 residues. Per the germline V gene, CDR1 is SGHTA and CDR2 is FQGNSA. V lost 2 bases, J lost 4 bases, and 14 bases lay in between. CDR3 sequence (DNA): TGTGCCAGCAGCTTATCTCGGCAGGGCGTTAATGAAAAACTGTTTTTT. It is translated as CASSLSRQGVNEKLFF. The full variable domain, completed using reference TRBV7-2 and TRBJ1-4, is GAGVSQSPSNKVTEKGKDVELRCDPISGHTALYWYRQSLGQGLEFLIYFQGNSAPDKSGLPSDRFSAERTGGSVSTLTIQRTQQEDSAVYLCASSLSRQGVNEKLFFGSGTQLSVL.

This clonotype was counted only a few times. The J gene is TRBJ2-7, the V gene TRBV7-8, with D maybe TRBD2 (6 bases). Germline loops: CDR1 SGHVS, CDR2 FQNEAQ. Trimming shortened V by 5 bases and J by 4 bases, and 18 bases separated the two germline ends. The CDR3 spans 15 residues. CDR3 sequence (DNA): TGTGCCAGCAGCCCTGACAGCGGGTTCGGTTACGAGCAGTACTTC. Translating gives CASSPDSGFGYEQYF. Full variable domain (rest looked up from reference TRBV7-8 and TRBJ2-7): GAGVSQSPRYKVAKRGQDVALRCDPISGHVSLFWYQQALGQGPEFLTYFQNEAQLDKSGLPSDRFFAERPEGSVSTLKIQRTQQEDSAVYLCASSPDSGFGYEQYFGPGTRLTVT.

A few counts support this clonotype. CDR3 sequence: CASSLGGINEQYF. The DNA of the CDR3 is TGTGCCAGCAGCTTAGGAGGGATTAACGAGCAGTACTTC. The rearrangement joins TRBV7-9 to TRBJ2-7, with D perhaps TRBD2 (5 bases). The CDR3 consists of 13 residues. CDR1 is SEHNR and CDR2 is FQNEAQ in the germline V gene (reference sequence). The germline V and J ends were trimmed by 1 base and 5 bases, with 9 bases remaining between them.

This clonotype showed up just a few times. This chain connects TRBV13 to TRBJ2-7, with 7 bases matching TRBD1. Losses at the gene ends were 5 bases for V and 5 bases for J; bases not matched to a gene: 6. This CDR3 spans 13 amino acids. Germline loops: CDR1 PRHDT, CDR2 FYEKMQ (reference sequence). Here the CDR3 reads CASSPQGIHEQYF. CDR3 nucleotides: TGTGCCAGCAGCCCACAGGGGATCCACGAGCAGTACTTC.

A word on this clonotype: The missing conserved phenylalanine or tryptophan at the end of this CDR3 makes a read error likely. The DNA is left out, because the CDR3 cannot be placed on it with certainty; the CDR3 is given as TCRdb lists it. CDR3 amino acids: CATSDWDY. The chain employs TRBV24-1 and TRBJ2-3. A total of 8 residues make up the CDR3, ends included. Germline assignment: CDR1 KGHDR and CDR2 SFDVKD.

The V and J genes are TRBV29-1 and TRBJ2-2; tentative D call: TRBD2 (6 bases). CDR3 length: 15 amino acids. Trimming took 5 bases from V and 6 from J, leaving 19 bases between them. In germline, CDR1 is SQVTM, CDR2 ANQGSEA. The CDR3 coding sequence is TGCAGCGTTCCCAAGGGACCGGGAGCCTCCGGGGAGCTGTTTTTT. The encoded protein is CSVPKGPGASGELFF.